The clone carrying this TCR beta chain appeared once. In the source study's methods: Quantification of nucleated cells was approximated via reference gene primer amplification. The data were produced by immunoSEQ multiplex PCR, yet TCRdb's version contains in-frame clones alone and is incomplete. The V and J calls and the clone size are those of that table, but D and trimming were determined from the DNA. Of 200,000 to 300,000 clones in the sample, around nine tenths are singletons; the top ten hold around 10%. After removal of 6 bases from V and 6 bases from J, the junction contained 4 bases not matched to a gene. This CDR3 spans 12 amino acids. Germline V gene sequence: CDR1 MNHEY, CDR2 SVGAGI. The data are from a study of blood T cell repertoires in COVID-19. Study context: The United States, Italy and Spain were the sources of the acute and convalescent COVID-19 samples. PBMCs, B-cell-depleted T cells, or T cells were the source of the cDNA or gDNA that made up the material.

The sequence was obtained from a man aged 35 to 55 who had recovered from COVID-19. The sample comprised peripheral blood. This sequence joins TRBV6-5 and TRBJ1-1; 7 bases are a match to TRBD1. In DNA form, the CDR3 reads TGTGCCAGCAGGCCTGGGACAGCTGAAGCTTTCTTT. Translated, it gives CASRPGTAEAFF.